This T cell receptor beta chain was observed in a study of control samples from healthy donors and cancer patients (dated by TCRdb to the early 2020s). Turning to this clone: No antigen is known for it. Base qualities were left out, and no much larger clone turns up one base away.

Trimmed from V: 4 bases; trimmed from J: 4 bases; junction bases lacking a gene match: 3. Its CDR3 holds 14 amino acids, cysteine through phenylalanine. The CDR3 DNA has 42 bases and is translated from base 1. The CDR1 and CDR2 encoded by the germline V gene are MRHNA and SNTAGT. The method behind the library was the immunoSEQ multiplex PCR assay. The table comes from immuneACCESS by way of TCRdb, which keeps in-frame sequences with V and J called. Part of the clones is missing from these tables; in studies checked, under half for an unresolved V gene and the rest for unknown reasons. The sample yields 100,000 to 150,000 clones; about 90% were counted once. Around 1.7% of the sample is taken by the ten largest.

The source material was blood. The origin of this receptor is a man in his late teens or twenties in good health. Recombination linked TRBV6-4 to TRBJ2-2, and TRBD1 aligns with 7 junction nucleotides. The base sequence is TGTGCCAGCAGTGCCGGGACAGCCACCGGGGAGCTGTTTTTT. It specifies CASSAGTATGELFF.